This is a list of T cell receptor beta chains from one sample in a study of blood T cells in healthy people across ages. Using its own MiXCR run on the 5' RACE reads, TCRdb lists one record per CDR3 protein. Counted here are 750,000 to 950,000 distinct CDR3 sequences, 25% to 30% occurring once; the ten biggest clones make up less than 3.5%. This sample also appeared in a second study, on T cells of mothers and their children.

Sequencing was carried out using blood. The receptor set was obtained from a boy aged 5-17 years in good health. Both conserved end residues are part of each CDR3. Each record gives: J gene, CDR3 length, V gene, CDR3 protein.

j_call: TRBJ1-4
cdr3_length: 15
v_call: TRBV7-9
cdr3_aa: CASSQDRGKGEKLFF

j_call: TRBJ1-5
cdr3_length: 14
v_call: TRBV5-1
cdr3_aa: CASSFGQDGQPQHF

j_call: TRBJ2-1
cdr3_length: 11
v_call: TRBV12-3/TRBV12-4
cdr3_aa: CASRGPLEQFF

j_call: TRBJ2-4
cdr3_length: 14
v_call: TRBV5-1
cdr3_aa: CASSLQGSTGIQYF

j_call: TRBJ2-5
cdr3_length: 13
v_call: TRBV28
cdr3_aa: CASRQIAEETQYF

j_call: TRBJ1-6
cdr3_length: 14
v_call: TRBV12-3/TRBV12-4
cdr3_aa: CASSTQGPRTPLHF

j_call: NA
cdr3_length: 17
v_call: TRBV15
cdr3_aa: CATSREGRQLRSYEQYF

j_call: TRBJ2-5
cdr3_length: 13
v_call: TRBV21-1
cdr3_aa: CASSNRLGETQYF

j_call: TRBJ1-4
cdr3_length: 17
v_call: TRBV3-1
cdr3_aa: CASSPGTAYATNEKLFF

j_call: TRBJ2-5
cdr3_length: 14
v_call: TRBV6-1
cdr3_aa: CASSPPDSQETQYF

j_call: NA
cdr3_length: 13
v_call: TRBV6-5
cdr3_aa: CASSAPISYEQYF

j_call: TRBJ1-1
cdr3_length: 15
v_call: TRBV12-1
cdr3_aa: CAASRRGARNTEAFF